Below, 3 T cell receptor beta chains from the same sample are listed, as sequenced in a study of monozygotic twins with inflammatory bowel disease (dated by TCRdb to between 2019 and 2020). The library was obtained by 5' RACE. TCRdb names Illumina HiSeq 2500 as the instrument used. TCRdb reprocessed the raw reads; every CDR3 protein sequence is a single record, and DNA is not supplied. The record for this sample contains 110,000 to 150,000 distinct CDR3 sequences. The ten largest clones take up 0.95% to 1.5% of the sample. Sequences were obtained from blood. These receptors originate from a human donor with ulcerative colitis or Crohn's disease, or a healthy co-twin of an affected twin (not recorded which).

The chain carries TRBV9 and TRBJ1-2; the D call of TRBD1 rests on TCRdb alone, since no DNA is present to check it. This CDR3 spans 15 amino acids. Per germline, CDR1 SGDLS and CDR2 YYNGEE. The CDR3 here is CASSVDPDSDYGYTF.

The V call is TRBV20-1, the J call TRBJ1-5. The germline gives CDR1 DFQATT, CDR2 SNEGSKA (reference sequence). The CDR3 runs to 13 residues. CDR3 protein: CSARNQDNQPQHF.

The gene calls are TRBV11-2 and TRBJ2-5. The CDR3 runs to 12 residues. Germline V CDR1 and CDR2: SGHAT, FQNNGV. The CDR3 spells CSSNSLVETQYF.